One and the same sample provided the 30 T cell receptor beta chains below, sequenced in a study of OX40 agonist ivuxolimab in advanced cancers. Clones were sequenced by immunoSEQ multiplex PCR, and TCRdb holds only the in-frame ones, with some missing. The table records fewer than 30,000 clones, over 60% of them present only once. Sequenced material: CD4+ or CD8+ T cells sorted from blood, taken in a trial of the OX40 agonist ivuxolimab. The receptors were sampled from an adult with an advanced solid tumor such as melanoma, head and neck, liver or kidney cancer.

This chain uses TRBV5-6 with TRBJ1-2; D may be TRBD1 (5 bases). V dropped 0 bases and J dropped 4 bases, with 7 bases sitting between them. CDR1 and CDR2 from the germline V gene are SGHDT and YYEEEE. CDR3 length equals 13 residues. The CDR3 loop is CASSLGGTYGYTF. The CDR3 bases are TGTGCCAGCAGCTTGGGAGGGACCTATGGCTACACCTTC. Complete variable domain (other parts from reference TRBV5-6 and TRBJ1-2): DAGVTQSPTHLIKTRGQQVTLRCSPKSGHDTVSWYQQALGQGPQFIFQYYEEEERQRGNFPDRFSGHQFPNYSSELNVNALLLGDSALYLCASSLGGTYGYTFGSGTRLTVV.

The chain uses TRBV27 and TRBJ2-5; 8 bases are shared with TRBD2. This CDR3 spans 14 amino acids. CDR1 and CDR2 from the germline V gene are MNHEY and SMNVEV (reference sequence). The V and J ends lost 6 bases and 9 bases, in that order; junction bases with no gene match: 12. CDR3 nucleotide sequence: TGTGCCAGCAGGTCCGCGGGGGGCGGGGTCCCCCAGTACTTC. Translating gives CASRSAGGGVPQYF.

The chain has TRBV11-2 and TRBJ2-5, with D maybe TRBD1 (5 bases). Germline V gives CDR1 SGHAT, CDR2 FQNNGV. CDR3 size: 11 residues. V lost 4 bases and J 5 bases, leaving 5 bases between the germline ends. CDR3 residues: CASSWGETQYF. The CDR3 DNA sequence: TGTGCCAGCAGCTGGGGCGAGACCCAGTACTTC. Full variable domain (rest looked up from reference TRBV11-2 and TRBJ2-5): EAGVAQSPRYKIIEKRQSVAFWCNPISGHATLYWYQQILGQGPKLLIQFQNNGVVDDSQLPKDRFSAERLKGVDSTLKIQPAKLEDSAVYLCASSWGETQYFGPGTRLLVL.

The chain couples TRBV5-1 to TRBJ2-5; the D gene is possibly TRBD1 (5 bases). The tail of the sequence fits TRBJ2-7 better, so the J call may be wrong. Germline values: CDR1 SGHRS, CDR2 YFSETQ. This CDR3 spans 14 amino acids. Here the CDR3 DNA reads TGCGCCAGCAGCTCAAATACAGGAAGCTACGAGCAGTACTTC. Translating gives CASSSNTGSYEQYF.

V is TRBV10-1 and J is TRBJ2-3; D ambiguous. Trimming removed 5 bases from V and 4 bases from J, with 16 bases in between. The CDR3 runs 15 residues. The germline V gene has CDR1 WNHNN and CDR2 SYGVQD (reference sequence). The chain's CDR3 is CASSLSLSRADTQYF. In nucleotides, the CDR3 is TGCGCCAGCAGTTTAAGTCTTTCAAGGGCAGATACGCAGTATTTT.

The V call is TRBV7-2, the J call TRBJ2-3; weak D call: TRBD1 (6 bases). This CDR3 has 14 amino acids. The germline V gene has CDR1 SGHTA and CDR2 FQGNSA. Trimming took off 4 bases at V and 2 bases at J, with 10 bases between the two ends. The CDR3 coding sequence is TGTGCCAGCAGCTCCGGACAGTACACAGATACGCAGTATTTT. It specifies CASSSGQYTDTQYF.

The rearrangement uses TRBV6-6 and TRBJ1-6; D is perhaps TRBD1 (5 bases). V was cut by 2 bases and J by 10 bases, with 12 bases left in between. Germline lookup yields CDR1 MNHNY and CDR2 SVGAGI (reference sequence). The CDR3 covers 14 residues. The CDR3 here is CASSYGAKGSPLHF. In DNA form, the CDR3 reads TGTGCCAGCAGTTACGGAGCTAAGGGGTCACCCCTCCACTTT.

The rearrangement links TRBV6-5 to TRBJ2-7, with unresolved D. The CDR3 runs 14 residues. V gave up 2 bases and J gave up 5 bases, with 13 bases separating them. Germline V gene data show CDR1 as MNHEY and CDR2 as SVGAGI. CDR3 sequence: CASSYGPKPNEQYF. CDR3 nucleotide sequence: TGTGCCAGCAGTTACGGACCAAAGCCCAACGAGCAGTACTTC.

This clone was observed a single time. The J gene is TRBJ2-7, the V gene TRBV5-4; maybe TRBD1 (5 bases). Germline CDR1 is SGHNT and CDR2 is YYREEE (reference sequence). The V end lost 0 bases, the J end lost 7 bases, and 17 bases lay between the germline ends. The CDR3 spans 15 residues. The CDR3 sequence is CASSLEGGRAREQYF. For the CDR3, the DNA is TGTGCCAGCAGCTTGGAGGGTGGCAGGGCCCGGGAGCAGTACTTC.

The V call is TRBV12-5, the J call TRBJ1-5; a possible D gene is TRBD1 (5 bases). Germline V lookup: CDR1 LGHNT, CDR2 FRNRAP. Trimming cost V 1 base and J 1 base, with 17 bases left between them. CDR3 length: 18 amino acids. The CDR3 reads CASGLALGGTESNQPQHF. The CDR3 DNA reads TGTGCTAGTGGTTTGGCCCTCGGAGGGACGGAAAGCAATCAGCCCCAGCATTTT. The full variable domain, rest sourced from reference TRBV12-5 and TRBJ1-5, is DARVTQTPRHKVTEMGQEVTMRCQPILGHNTVFWYRQTMMQGLELLAYFRNRAPLDDSGMPKDRFSAEMPDATLATLKIQPSEPRDSAVYFCASGLALGGTESNQPQHFGDGTRLSIL.

The chain employs TRBV5-5 and TRBJ2-5; possibly TRBD2 for D (5 bases). The CDR3 length is 15 residues. The germline V and J ends were trimmed by 1 base and 5 bases, with 15 bases remaining between them. CDR1 and CDR2 from the germline V gene are SGHKS and YYEKEE (reference sequence). CDR3 region: CASSLTAARRETQYF. In nucleotides, the CDR3 is TGTGCCAGCAGCTTGACGGCGGCAAGGAGGGAGACCCAGTACTTC.

The V gene is TRBV28, the J gene TRBJ2-7; 8 bases line up with TRBD1. V was pared by 5 bases and J by 4 bases, with 10 bases of the junction left unmatched. Germline CDR1 reads MDHEN; CDR2 reads SYDVKM. This CDR3 comprises 15 residues. CDR3 bases: TGTGCCAGCAGTCCCGGGACAGGCCCCCCTTACGAGCAGTACTTC. Translating gives CASSPGTGPPYEQYF.

The rearrangement uses TRBV5-1 and TRBJ1-2, with D perhaps TRBD1 (5 bases). The V end was cut by 3 bases, the J end by 6 bases, with 12 bases between. The CDR3 is 13 amino acids. From germline, CDR1 is SGHRS and CDR2 YFSETQ. The CDR3 DNA is TGCGCCAGCAGCTCTCAGGGAAGCCATGGCTACACCTTC. It codes for CASSSQGSHGYTF.

J is TRBJ2-3 and V is TRBV5-8; 8 nucleotides agree with TRBD2. The J segment lost 9 bases and the V segment lost 2 bases, leaving 14 bases of the junction unmatched. The germline V gene encodes CDR1 SGHTS and CDR2 YDEGEE. This CDR3 comprises 16 residues. The CDR3, as DNA: TGTGCCAGCAGCTTAACCAGCGCGGGGGGCGGAGGGACGCAGTATTTT. Encoded protein: CASSLTSAGGGGTQYF.

The gene calls are TRBV27 and TRBJ2-7; 9 nucleotides align to TRBD2. This CDR3 spans 15 amino acids. The germline gives CDR1 MNHEY, CDR2 SMNVEV (reference sequence). The V segment lost 6 bases and the J segment 5 bases; nucleotides outside the gene matches: 11. CDR3 nucleotides: TGTGCCAGCAGCTTTGGGACTAGCCGTAGGAACGAGCAGTACTTC. Its translation is CASSFGTSRRNEQYF.

This clone was detected only a few times. The chain uses TRBV9 and TRBJ1-4; no clear D. V lost 4 bases and J 5 bases, leaving 15 bases between the germline ends. CDR1 SGDLS and CDR2 YYNGEE come from the germline V gene. The CDR3 runs to 15 residues. The CDR3: CASSPRTAPNEKLFF. The CDR3 DNA reads as TGTGCCAGCAGCCCCCGGACTGCACCGAATGAAAAACTGTTTTTT.

The CDR3 region is CASSLQGVTNEKLFF. Written as DNA, the CDR3 is TGTGCCAGCAGCTTACAGGGGGTAACTAATGAAAAACTGTTTTTT. The chain has TRBV9 and TRBJ1-4, with TRBD1 identical over 8 bases. This CDR3 contains 15 residues. Looked up from germline, CDR1 is SGDLS and CDR2 is YYNGEE. After removal of 4 bases from V and 1 base from J, the junction contained 3 bases not matched to a gene.

The chain employs TRBV11-3 and TRBJ1-2; D may be TRBD1 (6 bases). The CDR3 has 13 residues. The germline gives CDR1 SGHNT, CDR2 YENEEA. V lost 1 base to trimming and J lost 8 bases, with 11 bases between them. The CDR3 spells CASSLAGAKGYTF. The CDR3 bases are TGTGCCAGCAGCTTAGCGGGGGCGAAGGGCTACACCTTC.

Written as DNA, the CDR3 is TGTGCCAGCAGGCACAGGGGTTTGAGCACTGAAGCTTTCTTT. Its translation is CASRHRGLSTEAFF. The chain is built from TRBV7-6 and TRBJ1-1; the match to TRBD1 covers 7 bases. Germline-derived CDR1 and CDR2 are SGHVS and FNYEAQ. The length of the CDR3 is 14 residues. V lost 6 bases and J lost 4; bases outside the gene matches: 8.

The chain employs TRBV5-1 and TRBJ1-4; 7 bases are shared with TRBD1. The junction had 7 bases not matched to a gene; V was cut back by 4 bases and J by 4 bases. Germline V gene data show CDR1 as SGHRS and CDR2 as YFSETQ. CDR3 length equals 15 residues. The CDR3 DNA reads as TGCGCCAGCAGCCTCTGGACAGGCCTTAATGAAAAACTGTTTTTT. It yields the protein CASSLWTGLNEKLFF.

The genes are TRBV28 and TRBJ2-3; 8 bases are shared with TRBD2. The CDR3 runs 14 residues. The trim removed 7 bases at V and 6 bases at J, leaving 9 bases unmatched. Germline CDR1 and CDR2: MDHEN and SYDVKM. Here the CDR3 reads CASTTGTRMDTQYF. DNA for the CDR3: TGTGCCAGCACCACGGGGACTAGGATGGATACGCAGTATTTT.

This chain connects TRBV5-4 to TRBJ1-1, with unresolved D. The CDR3 runs to 13 residues. Per the germline V gene, CDR1 is SGHNT and CDR2 is YYREEE (reference sequence). The V end was cut by 4 bases, the J end by 6 bases, with 13 bases between. The CDR3 DNA is TGTGCCAGCAGCCCTCGGCCCGAGGCTGAAGCTTTCTTT. This translates into CASSPRPEAEAFF.

The chain couples TRBV9 to TRBJ2-7, with TRBD2 matching over 7 bases. CDR3 length equals 15 residues. After removal of 0 bases from V and 2 bases from J, the junction contained 5 bases not matched to a gene. Germline V lookup: CDR1 SGDLS, CDR2 YYNGEE. CDR3 DNA: TGTGCCAGCAGCGTAGACGGGGGAGGGGCCTACGAGCAGTACTTC. This gives the protein CASSVDGGGAYEQYF.

V usage is TRBV1 and J usage is TRBJ2-1; the table's TRBD1 call for D was not verified on the DNA. TRBV1 is a pseudogene locus. There are 16 residues in the CDR3. This CDR3 reads CTSSQEWTGAHHEQFF. The CDR3 region has the DNA TGCACCAGCAGCCAAGAGTGGACAGGGGCGCACCATGAGCAGTTCTTC.

The gene calls are TRBV6-1 and TRBJ2-7; D remains unclear. This CDR3 has 13 amino acids. Germline assignment: CDR1 MNHNS and CDR2 SASEGT. Deletions cut 2 bases from V and 2 bases from J, with 7 bases between. In DNA, the CDR3 is TGTGCCAGCAGTGAACCACTTACCTACGAGCAGTACTTC. Translation: CASSEPLTYEQYF.

The chain combines TRBV9 with TRBJ1-3, with 8 bases identical to TRBD1. V shed 4 bases and J 0 bases; nucleotides not matched to a gene: 3. This CDR3 has 15 amino acids. Germline values: CDR1 SGDLS, CDR2 YYNGEE. The CDR3 DNA reads as TGTGCCAGCAGCCCAGGGGGCGACTCTGGAAACACCATATATTTT. It encodes CASSPGGDSGNTIYF.

The rearrangement links TRBV5-4 to TRBJ1-3, with D tentatively TRBD1 (5 bases). V shed 7 bases and J shed 0 bases, with 14 bases lying between them. CDR1 SGHNT and CDR2 YYREEE come from the germline V gene (reference sequence). The CDR3 is 15 amino acids. CDR3 in amino acids: CASGRTGVSGNTIYF. CDR3 sequence (DNA): TGTGCCAGCGGACGAACAGGAGTCTCTGGAAACACCATATATTTT.

The chain combines TRBV4-1 with TRBJ1-3; no clear D. Trimming took off 3 bases at V and 3 bases at J, with 12 bases between the two ends. This CDR3 contains 15 residues. Germline V gene sequence: CDR1 MGHRA, CDR2 YSYEKL. Here the CDR3 reads CASSQDFSGGNTIYF. CDR3 coding DNA: TGCGCCAGCAGCCAGGATTTTTCGGGTGGAAACACCATATATTTT.

V gene TRBV2 combines with J gene TRBJ1-2; D call uncertain. The CDR3 extends over 13 amino acids. Trimming stripped 6 bases from V and 6 bases from J, with 14 bases between. Germline loops: CDR1 SNHLY, CDR2 FYNNEI. The CDR3 is CASRADQANGYTF. In DNA form, the CDR3 reads TGTGCCAGCAGGGCTGATCAGGCAAATGGCTACACCTTC.

There are a few counts of this clone. This chain joins TRBV20-1 and TRBJ1-1, with 7 bases fitting TRBD1. V dropped 5 bases and J dropped 7; count of bases not matched to a gene: 4. There are 11 residues in the CDR3. CDR1 is DFQATT, CDR2 SNEGSKA, per germline (reference sequence). The chain's CDR3 is CSARQGFEAFF. In DNA, the CDR3 is TGCAGTGCTCGACAGGGTTTTGAAGCTTTCTTT.